This passage covers 2 T cell receptor beta chains from one sample sequenced in a study of blood T cell repertoires in COVID-19. Assay: immunoSEQ multiplex PCR; the TCRdb copy retains only in-frame clones and omits some. The data contain approximately 290,000 clones, about 80% of them seen just once; the ten biggest clones take up 15% to 18%. Sequenced input: peripheral blood. Receptors were obtained from a person in their 70s with COVID-19, enrolled during active disease.

The gene calls are TRBV5-1 and TRBJ1-4; D gene unclear. There are 14 residues in the CDR3. Trimming removed 2 bases at V and 5 bases at J, with 10 bases between. CDR1 SGHRS and CDR2 YFSETQ come from the germline V gene. DNA of the CDR3: TGCGCCAGCAGCTTAGGAGGGCCCAATGAAAAACTGTTTTTT. This encodes CASSLGGPNEKLFF.

The chain is built from TRBV23-1 and TRBJ1-1; D may be TRBD1 (6 bases). TRBV23-1 is assigned to the ORF class and has an uncertain function. This CDR3 has 14 amino acids. Between the trimmed V and J ends, which lost 11 bases and 4 bases, there was a span of 20 bases. The CDR3 sequence is CAQKLGGRGTEAFF. The CDR3 coding sequence is TGCGCCCAGAAACTAGGGGGAAGGGGCACTGAAGCTTTCTTT.